One and the same sample provided the 18 T cell receptor beta chains below, sequenced in a study of blood T cell repertoires in COVID-19. Libraries were prepared by immunoSEQ multiplex PCR; TCRdb keeps only in-frame clonotypes and omits some of them. The sample lists approximately 170,000 clones, about 89% occurring once. Sample: peripheral blood. The origin of the receptors is an older man with acute or convalescent COVID-19.

CDR3 sequence: CASSLWAGGHSYNEQFF. CDR3 bases: TGCGCCAGCAGCTTGTGGGCGGGAGGACACTCCTACAATGAGCAGTTCTTC. The rearrangement links TRBV5-1 to TRBJ2-1; 8 bases line up with TRBD2. Germline trimming cut 1 base from V and 0 bases from J; bases unmatched to any gene: 6. Germline V gives CDR1 SGHRS, CDR2 YFSETQ. This CDR3 is 17 amino acids long.

The rearrangement links TRBV28 to TRBJ2-2; the D gene is possibly TRBD1 (5 bases). Looked up from germline, CDR1 is MDHEN and CDR2 is SYDVKM. V was shortened by 5 bases and J by 5 bases, with 12 bases between the two germline ends. This CDR3 region has 14 residues. The CDR3 protein is CASSPTGLTGELFF. Here the CDR3 DNA reads TGTGCCAGCAGTCCAACAGGATTGACCGGGGAGCTGTTTTTT.

The chain links TRBV5-1 to TRBJ2-1; possibly TRBD1 for D (6 bases). Trimming shortened V by 1 base and J by 7 bases, and 12 bases separated the two germline ends. This CDR3 has 14 amino acids. The V gene's germline CDR1 is SGHRS and CDR2 YFSETQ. CDR3 nucleotides: TGCGCCAGCAGCTTGACCCGGGACAATAATGAGCAGTTCTTC. The encoded protein is CASSLTRDNNEQFF.

The chain couples TRBV7-9 to TRBJ2-3, with TRBD2 as a possible D gene (6 bases). Germline loops: CDR1 SEHNR, CDR2 FQNEAQ (reference sequence). Trimming pared 5 bases from V and 8 bases from J, leaving 20 bases between. The CDR3 runs to 15 residues. CDR3 sequence (DNA): TGTGCCAGCAGCCCTCTCGCGGGGACCCCGAGTACGCAGTATTTT. The encoded protein is CASSPLAGTPSTQYF.

The rearrangement uses TRBV10-3 and TRBJ1-6, with a weak D call TRBD1 (6 bases). Germline values: CDR1 ENHRY, CDR2 SYGVKD. The CDR3 covers 13 residues. The germline V and J ends were trimmed by 3 bases and 14 bases, with 14 bases remaining between them. CDR3 residues: CAISEQGRGTLHF. The CDR3 DNA reads as TGTGCCATCAGTGAACAGGGTAGAGGAACCCTCCACTTT.

This chain uses TRBV9 with TRBJ1-6; TRBD1 agrees at 10 bases. The J segment lost 2 bases and the V segment lost 3 bases, leaving 5 bases of the junction unmatched. Germline V gene sequence: CDR1 SGDLS, CDR2 YYNGEE. The CDR3 is 17 amino acids. In nucleotides, the CDR3 is TGTGCCAGCAGCGAGGGACAGGGGAGGACCTATAATTCACCCCTCCACTTT. This encodes CASSEGQGRTYNSPLHF.

CDR3 sequence (DNA): TGCGCCAGCAGCCAAGGGGGGCTCCCAGATACGCAGTATTTT. Residues: CASSQGGLPDTQYF. The chain joins TRBV4-3 to TRBJ2-3; a possible D gene is TRBD1 (6 bases). Germline V gene data show CDR1 as LGHNA and CDR2 as YSLEER. The CDR3 is made up of 14 amino acids. The V end was cut by 1 base, the J end by 4 bases, with 9 bases between.

The gene calls are TRBV2 and TRBJ1-1; TRBD1 agrees at 7 bases. Germline V CDR1 and CDR2: SNHLY, FYNNEI. The CDR3 consists of 15 residues. The V and J ends lost 5 bases and 4 bases, in that order; junction bases with no gene match: 10. CDR3 bases: TGTGCCAGCAGTAACCGAGGGGCAGGGGGCACTGAAGCTTTCTTT. Amino acids: CASSNRGAGGTEAFF.

This chain connects TRBV2 to TRBJ2-7; TRBD1 is a possible D gene (8 bases). Trimming removed 6 bases from V and 5 bases from J, with 14 bases in between. CDR1 is SNHLY and CDR2 is FYNNEI in the germline V gene. This CDR3 is built from 13 residues. This CDR3 reads CASRKTGGDEQYF. Here the CDR3 DNA reads TGTGCCAGCAGGAAAACAGGGGGGGACGAGCAGTACTTC.

The rearrangement joins TRBV2 to TRBJ2-2; 8 nucleotides agree with TRBD2. CDR3 length equals 15 residues. CDR1 SNHLY and CDR2 FYNNEI come from the germline V gene. The J segment lost 7 bases and the V segment lost 4 bases, leaving 8 bases of the junction unmatched. CDR3 residues: CASSVGAGDFGELFF. The CDR3 DNA follows: TGTGCCAGCAGTGTGGGAGCGGGAGATTTCGGGGAGCTGTTTTTT.

The chain employs TRBV5-4 and TRBJ1-2, with D uncertain. V lost 4 bases to trimming and J lost 7 bases, with 17 bases between them. The germline V gene encodes CDR1 SGHNT and CDR2 YYREEE (reference sequence). CDR3 length: 14 residues. This CDR3 reads CASSLGSNYRGYTF. The CDR3 bases are TGTGCCAGCAGCCTCGGATCGAACTATCGTGGCTACACCTTC.

V usage is TRBV28 and J usage is TRBJ2-3; TRBD1 matches 7 bases. Germline V gene data show CDR1 as MDHEN and CDR2 as SYDVKM. V lost 11 bases to trimming and J lost 6 bases; unmatched junction nucleotides: 11. This CDR3 spans 13 amino acids. CDR3 sequence reads: CACQGGKGDTQYF. The CDR3 DNA reads TGTGCCTGTCAAGGGGGCAAAGGGGATACGCAGTATTTT.

The chain couples TRBV5-6 to TRBJ1-2, with 8 nucleotides matching TRBD1. Trimming at V came to 5 bases and at J to 5 bases, leaving 11 bases not matched to a gene. Germline V CDR1 and CDR2: SGHDT, YYEEEE. The CDR3 consists of 15 residues. CDR3 amino acids: CASRTRQGRTYGYTF. The CDR3 region has the DNA TGTGCCAGCAGGACCAGACAGGGGCGAACATATGGCTACACCTTC.

This chain joins TRBV28 and TRBJ1-4; the D gene is possibly TRBD1 (6 bases). CDR3 length: 17 residues. Germline lookup yields CDR1 MDHEN and CDR2 SYDVKM. Trimming left V 6 bases short and J 5 bases short, with 22 bases between. DNA of the CDR3: TGTGCCAGCAGCTCTAGGAGAGGACCAGGGGTAAATGAAAAACTGTTTTTT. It yields the protein CASSSRRGPGVNEKLFF.

The CDR3 loop reads CASDAGQGKGGANVLTF. The CDR3 DNA sequence: TGTGCCAGCGACGCGGGACAGGGTAAGGGTGGGGCCAACGTCCTGACTTTC. The chain carries TRBV19 and TRBJ2-6, with 9 bases aligning to TRBD1. The V and J ends lost 9 bases and 3 bases, in that order; junction bases with no gene match: 12. CDR1 LNHDA and CDR2 SQIVND come from the germline V gene (reference sequence). This CDR3 region has 17 residues.

V and J are TRBV12-5 and TRBJ1-6; a possible D gene is TRBD1 (6 bases). Trimming took 7 bases from V and 10 from J, leaving 20 bases between them. This CDR3 is 15 amino acids long. CDR1 and CDR2 from the germline V gene are LGHNT and FRNRAP. The CDR3 coding sequence is TGTGCTAGTGCCGAAGTTGGGCAGGGGTTCTCACCCCTCCACTTT. Encoded protein: CASAEVGQGFSPLHF.

CDR3 nucleotides: TGTGCCAGCAGTTTGACAGGGAACTATGGCTACACCTTC. Protein sequence: CASSLTGNYGYTF. The chain has TRBV28 and TRBJ1-2, with 7 bases identical to TRBD1. V dropped 3 bases and J dropped 2; count of bases not matched to a gene: 0. Germline V CDR1 and CDR2: MDHEN, SYDVKM. The CDR3 has 13 residues.

The CDR3 bases are TGTGCCAGCTCACCCCGCCGGTTGGGAGGGGCACCCTACGAGCAGTACTTC. Amino acid sequence: CASSPRRLGGAPYEQYF. The J gene is TRBJ2-7, the V gene TRBV18; 7 bases match TRBD2. The CDR3 covers 17 residues. The J segment lost 2 bases and the V segment lost 3 bases, leaving 13 bases of the junction unmatched. Germline lookup yields CDR1 KGHSH and CDR2 LQKENI.